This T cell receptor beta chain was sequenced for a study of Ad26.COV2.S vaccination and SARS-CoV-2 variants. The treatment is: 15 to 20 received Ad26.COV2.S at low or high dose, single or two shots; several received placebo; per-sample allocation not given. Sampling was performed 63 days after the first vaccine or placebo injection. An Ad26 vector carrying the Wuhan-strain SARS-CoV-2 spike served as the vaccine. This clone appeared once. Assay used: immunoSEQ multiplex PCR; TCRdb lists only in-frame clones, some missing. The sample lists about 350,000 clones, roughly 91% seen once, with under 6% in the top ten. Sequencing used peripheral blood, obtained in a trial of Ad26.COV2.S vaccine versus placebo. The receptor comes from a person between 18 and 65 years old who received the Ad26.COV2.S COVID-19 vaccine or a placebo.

The DNA for the CDR3 is TGTGCCAGCAGCTTAGCCTCGGACAGGGGTGATACGCAGTATTTT. Translating it yields CASSLASDRGDTQYF. V gene TRBV11-2 combines with J gene TRBJ2-3, with 9 positions matching TRBD1. The CDR3 contains 15 residues. With 1 base clipped from V and 6 bases from J, the junction kept 5 bases outside the gene matches. Looked up from germline, CDR1 is SGHAT and CDR2 is FQNNGV.